Below are 24 T cell receptor beta chains sequenced from a single sample in a study of control samples from healthy donors and cancer patients. Repertoires were generated with immunoSEQ multiplex PCR, while TCRdb's copy carries only in-frame clones and drops some. The data contain 400,000 to 450,000 clones, approximately 92% of them seen just once; the ten biggest clones take up approximately 6.3%. Sequenced input: PBMCs. The receptor set was obtained from a man aged 35-49 years with head and neck cancer.

The rearrangement joins TRBV10-2 to TRBJ2-7; a possible D gene is TRBD2 (5 bases). Germline V lookup: CDR1 WSHSY, CDR2 SAAADI. This CDR3 comprises 14 residues. Deletions cut 5 bases from V and 0 bases from J, with 11 bases between. CDR3 loop: CASSFGGNSYEQYF. DNA for the CDR3: TGCGCCAGCAGTTTTGGAGGCAACTCCTACGAGCAGTACTTC.

The J gene is TRBJ2-7, the V gene TRBV28; TRBD2 agrees at 7 bases. From germline, CDR1 is MDHEN and CDR2 SYDVKM. V trimming: 6 bases; J trimming: 9 bases; junction bases outside the gene matches: 8. This CDR3 contains 12 residues. The CDR3 DNA sequence: TGTGCCAGCAGGGGGGGGATGGTCGGGCAGTACTTC. This encodes CASRGGMVGQYF.

J is TRBJ1-1 and V is TRBV5-5; the match to TRBD1 covers 10 bases. Germline CDR1 reads SGHKS; CDR2 reads YYEKEE (reference sequence). V lost 4 bases and J lost 4; bases outside the gene matches: 13. This CDR3 is 17 amino acids long. The CDR3 here is CASSPRGGQGGVTEAFF. The CDR3 coding sequence is TGTGCCAGCAGCCCCCGTGGCGGACAGGGGGGGGTCACTGAAGCTTTCTTT.

The chain carries TRBV19 and TRBJ2-7; 14 nucleotides agree with TRBD2. The germline gives CDR1 LNHDA, CDR2 SQIVND (reference sequence). The J segment lost 4 bases and the V segment lost 3 bases, leaving 2 bases of the junction unmatched. The CDR3 runs 15 residues. DNA of the CDR3: TGTGCCAGTAGTATGGGGACTAGCGGGAGTTACGAGCAGTACTTC. This gives the protein CASSMGTSGSYEQYF.

V and J are TRBV20-1 and TRBJ2-3; 9 nucleotides align to TRBD2. V was clipped by 3 bases and J by 2 bases; unmatched bases: 6. Germline V gives CDR1 DFQATT, CDR2 SNEGSKA (reference sequence). The CDR3 runs to 15 residues. This CDR3 is CSASRASGITDTQYF. The CDR3 DNA is TGCAGTGCTAGTCGGGCTAGCGGGATCACAGATACGCAGTATTTT.

The table lists this clone with a few counts. The gene calls are TRBV5-1 and TRBJ1-4, with D tentatively TRBD1 (5 bases). Deletions cut 2 bases from V and 7 bases from J, with 9 bases between. Germline loops: CDR1 SGHRS, CDR2 YFSETQ. This CDR3 has 13 amino acids. In DNA, the CDR3 is TGCGCCAGCAGCTTCCAGGGAGGTGAAAAACTGTTTTTT. This translates into CASSFQGGEKLFF.

This sequence joins TRBV4-3 and TRBJ1-6, with D unresolved. The germline V gene has CDR1 LGHNA and CDR2 YSLEER. Trimming pared 4 bases from V and 9 bases from J, leaving 10 bases between. This CDR3 region has 13 residues. This CDR3 reads CASSPPRGSPLHF. The CDR3, as DNA: TGCGCCAGCAGCCCGCCACGAGGTTCACCCCTCCACTTT.

The V call is TRBV28, the J call TRBJ1-2, with no clear D. This CDR3 has 13 residues. Germline V gene lookup returns CDR1 MDHEN and CDR2 SYDVKM. V dropped 9 bases and J dropped 2 bases, with 13 bases sitting between them. The CDR3 coding sequence is TGTGCCAGTTATTCCGCCTTAAACTATGGCTACACCTTC. Its translation is CASYSALNYGYTF.

This clone has just one count. V is TRBV3-1 (or the pseudogene TRBV3-2) and J is TRBJ2-7; 9 nucleotides line up with TRBD1. With 0 bases clipped from V and 10 bases from J, the junction kept 10 bases outside the gene matches. Per germline, CDR1 LGHDT and CDR2 YNNKEL (reference sequence). CDR3 length: 15 residues. For the CDR3, the DNA is TGTGCCAGCAGCCAAGAGCCGGACAGGGGCTATCCTCAGTACTTC. Its protein is CASSQEPDRGYPQYF.

The V and J genes are TRBV6-5 and TRBJ2-7; the D gene is possibly TRBD2 (7 bases). In germline, CDR1 is MNHEY, CDR2 SVGAGI. V lost 2 bases to trimming and J lost 2 bases, with 13 bases between them. This CDR3 comprises 15 residues. CDR3 region: CASSYSRGAAYEQYF. The CDR3 DNA follows: TGTGCCAGCAGTTACAGTCGGGGGGCGGCCTACGAGCAGTACTTC.

The rearrangement links TRBV7-8 to TRBJ1-1; 7 nucleotides agree with TRBD1. There are 17 residues in the CDR3. Germline CDR1 and CDR2: SGHVS and FQNEAQ. V trimming: 2 bases; J trimming: 4 bases; junction bases outside the gene matches: 13. Here the CDR3 DNA reads TGTGCCAGCAGCTTACCAGGGGGGGTAAGGGCGAGCACTGAAGCTTTCTTT. This translates into CASSLPGGVRASTEAFF.

The V gene is TRBV6-5, the J gene TRBJ1-3, with D perhaps TRBD1 (5 bases). V shed 7 bases and J shed 8 bases, with 18 bases lying between them. This CDR3 is built from 14 residues. CDR1 and CDR2 (germline): MNHEY, SVGAGI. The CDR3 is CASTGTPEGHTIYF. In nucleotides, the CDR3 is TGTGCCAGCACCGGGACTCCGGAGGGACACACCATATATTTT.

The CDR3 here is CSASLAGQDTQYF. CDR3 DNA sequence: TGCAGTGCTAGTCTAGCAGGTCAAGATACGCAGTATTTT. This chain connects TRBV20-1 to TRBJ2-3; possibly TRBD2 for D (5 bases). This CDR3 is 13 amino acids long. Trimming removed 3 bases from V and 5 bases from J, with 12 bases in between. Looked up from germline, CDR1 is DFQATT and CDR2 is SNEGSKA (reference sequence).

The chain couples TRBV4-3 to TRBJ1-3, with a tentative D call TRBD1 (6 bases). The CDR3 spans 14 residues. Trimming cost V 0 bases and J 9 bases, with 12 bases left between them. The germline V gene has CDR1 LGHNA and CDR2 YSLEER. The CDR3, as DNA: TGCGCCAGCAGCCAAGACGGACAGAGAAGCACCATATATTTT. Translated: CASSQDGQRSTIYF.

V gene TRBV30 combines with J gene TRBJ2-5, with D uncertain. Between the trimmed V and J ends, which lost 2 bases and 2 bases, there was a span of 9 bases. This CDR3 contains 13 residues. Germline V lookup: CDR1 GTSNPN, CDR2 SVGIG (reference sequence). This CDR3 reads CAWSLGLQETQYF. The CDR3 DNA reads as TGTGCCTGGAGTTTAGGATTACAAGAGACCCAGTACTTC.

The J gene is TRBJ2-1, the V gene TRBV5-1; no firm D call. Germline values: CDR1 SGHRS, CDR2 YFSETQ. This CDR3 is 15 amino acids long. V was cut by 2 bases and J by 0 bases, with 9 bases left in between. The CDR3 sequence is CASSFGVSSYNEQFF. In DNA, the CDR3 is TGCGCCAGCAGCTTTGGAGTGTCCTCCTACAATGAGCAGTTCTTC. The whole variable domain, filled in from reference TRBV5-1 and TRBJ2-1, reads KAGVTQTPRYLIKTRGQQVTLSCSPISGHRSVSWYQQTPGQGLQFLFEYFSETQRNKGNFPGRFSGRQFSNSRSEMNVSTLELGDSALYLCASSFGVSSYNEQFFGPGTRLTVL.

This clone was picked up one time. This sequence joins TRBV5-6 and TRBJ1-2; D is unresolved. The V and J ends lost 1 base and 4 bases respectively, with 17 bases between them. The CDR3 is 16 residues long. Germline assignment: CDR1 SGHDT and CDR2 YYEEEE. CDR3 nucleotides: TGTGCCAGCAGCTTGCCTTCGGGAGGCGCACTCTATGGCTACACCTTC. This encodes CASSLPSGGALYGYTF.

V and J are TRBV27 and TRBJ2-1; 8 nucleotides align to TRBD2. The CDR3 is 16 amino acids. V trimming: 3 bases; J trimming: 4 bases; junction bases outside the gene matches: 8. Germline V lookup: CDR1 MNHEY, CDR2 SMNVEV (reference sequence). In nucleotides, the CDR3 is TGTGCCAGCAGTTTCTCCGGACTAGCAGAATACAATGAGCAGTTCTTC. It yields the protein CASSFSGLAEYNEQFF.

The gene calls are TRBV27 and TRBJ2-5, with 8 bases aligning to TRBD1. Germline CDR1 is MNHEY and CDR2 is SMNVEV (reference sequence). The CDR3 totals 17 residues. V shed 1 base and J 6 bases; nucleotides not matched to a gene: 13. The CDR3 sequence is CASSLYPPGQDEKTQYF. CDR3 DNA sequence: TGTGCCAGCAGTTTATACCCCCCGGGACAGGACGAGAAGACCCAGTACTTC.

The chain uses TRBV20-1 and TRBJ1-2, with D possibly matching TRBD1 (6 bases). Trimming pared 3 bases from V and 0 bases from J, leaving 8 bases between. The CDR3 is 13 amino acids. CDR1 is DFQATT and CDR2 is SNEGSKA in the germline V gene (reference sequence). The CDR3 loop reads CSASYRANYGYTF. The CDR3 region has the DNA TGCAGTGCTAGTTACAGGGCTAACTATGGCTACACCTTC.

The V call is TRBV6-1, the J call TRBJ2-2, with TRBD2 identical over 8 bases. This CDR3 has 16 amino acids. Looked up from germline, CDR1 is MNHNS and CDR2 is SASEGT. V lost 4 bases, J lost 8 bases, and 12 bases stayed unmatched. DNA of the CDR3: TGTGCCAGCAGTGGCTCCCGCGGGGGGCTTTTAGGGGAGCTGTTTTTT. Translated, it gives CASSGSRGGLLGELFF.

V gene TRBV2 combines with J gene TRBJ1-4, with D possibly being TRBD1 (6 bases). Germline V CDR1 and CDR2: SNHLY, FYNNEI. Trimming took 0 bases from V and 8 from J, leaving 13 bases between them. The CDR3 extends over 15 amino acids. This chain's CDR3 is CASSEARGAGEKLFF. Here the CDR3 DNA reads TGTGCCAGCAGTGAAGCCCGGGGGGCAGGCGAAAAACTGTTTTTT.

The rearrangement joins TRBV5-1 to TRBJ2-2; D ambiguous. This CDR3 has 14 amino acids. V shed 0 bases and J shed 0 bases, with 3 bases lying between them. Germline-derived CDR1 and CDR2 are SGHRS and YFSETQ. The CDR3: CASSLDTNTGELFF. The CDR3 nucleotides read TGCGCCAGCAGCTTGGATACGAACACCGGGGAGCTGTTTTTT.

The chain recombines TRBV6-5 with TRBJ2-1; TRBD1 matches 7 bases. The CDR3 is 15 residues long. J gave up 7 bases and V 6 bases, and 12 bases lay outside the gene matches. Germline V gives CDR1 MNHEY, CDR2 SVGAGI. The CDR3 region is CASSSRQGRLNEQFF. In DNA, the CDR3 is TGTGCCAGCAGCAGTCGACAGGGACGGTTGAATGAGCAGTTCTTC.